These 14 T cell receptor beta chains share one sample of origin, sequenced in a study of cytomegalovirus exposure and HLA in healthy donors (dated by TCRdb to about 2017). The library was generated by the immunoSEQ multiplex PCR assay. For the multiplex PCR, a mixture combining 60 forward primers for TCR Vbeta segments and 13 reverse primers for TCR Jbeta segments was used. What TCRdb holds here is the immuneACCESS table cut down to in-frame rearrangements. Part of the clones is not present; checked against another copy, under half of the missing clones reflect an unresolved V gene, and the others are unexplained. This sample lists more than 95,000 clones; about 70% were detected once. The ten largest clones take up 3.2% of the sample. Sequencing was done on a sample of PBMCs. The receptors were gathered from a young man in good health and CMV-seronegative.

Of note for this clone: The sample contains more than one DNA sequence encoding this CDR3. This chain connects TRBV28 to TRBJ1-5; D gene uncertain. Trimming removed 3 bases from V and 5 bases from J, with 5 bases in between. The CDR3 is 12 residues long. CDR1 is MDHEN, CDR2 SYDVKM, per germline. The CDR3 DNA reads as TGTGCCAGCAGTTTGTCGGATCAGCCCCAGCATTTT. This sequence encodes CASSLSDQPQHF.

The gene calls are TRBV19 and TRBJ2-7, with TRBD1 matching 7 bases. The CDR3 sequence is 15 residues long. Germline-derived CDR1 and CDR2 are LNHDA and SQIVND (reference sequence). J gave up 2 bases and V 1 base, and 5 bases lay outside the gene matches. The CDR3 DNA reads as TGTGCCAGTAGTATAGGCCAGGGGGACACCTACGAGCAGTACTTC. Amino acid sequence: CASSIGQGDTYEQYF.

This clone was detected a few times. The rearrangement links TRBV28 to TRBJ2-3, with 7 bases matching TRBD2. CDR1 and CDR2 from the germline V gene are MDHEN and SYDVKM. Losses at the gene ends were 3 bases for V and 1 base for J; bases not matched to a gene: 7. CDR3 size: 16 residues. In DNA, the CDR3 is TGTGCCAGCAGTTTTTCGAGCGGGATTCGCACAGATACGCAGTATTTT. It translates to CASSFSSGIRTDTQYF. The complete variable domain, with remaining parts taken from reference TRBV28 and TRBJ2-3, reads DVKVTQSSRYLVKRTGEKVFLECVQDMDHENMFWYRQDPGLGLRLIYFSYDVKMKEKGDIPEGYSVSREKKERFSLILESASTNQTSMYLCASSFSSGIRTDTQYFGPGTRLTVL.

CDR3: CASSPHPTNTGELFF. CDR3 bases: TGTGCCAGCAGTCCCCACCCTACGAACACCGGGGAGCTGTTTTTT. The chain couples TRBV2 to TRBJ2-2; no definite D call. CDR1 and CDR2 (germline): SNHLY, FYNNEI. The CDR3 length is 15 residues. Trimming pared 5 bases from V and 0 bases from J, leaving 10 bases between.

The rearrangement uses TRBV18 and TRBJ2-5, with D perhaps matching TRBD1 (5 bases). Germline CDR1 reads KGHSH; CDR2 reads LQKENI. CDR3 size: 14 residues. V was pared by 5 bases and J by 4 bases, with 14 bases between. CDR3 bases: TGTGCCAGCTCATCTAACCAGGGCCCAGAGACCCAGTACTTC. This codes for CASSSNQGPETQYF.

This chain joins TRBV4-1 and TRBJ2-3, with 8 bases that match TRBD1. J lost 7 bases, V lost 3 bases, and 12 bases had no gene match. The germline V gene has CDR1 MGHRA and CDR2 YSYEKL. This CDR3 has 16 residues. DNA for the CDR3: TGCGCCAGCAGCCAGCCACCAGGACAGGGTGAACATACGCAGTATTTT. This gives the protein CASSQPPGQGEHTQYF.

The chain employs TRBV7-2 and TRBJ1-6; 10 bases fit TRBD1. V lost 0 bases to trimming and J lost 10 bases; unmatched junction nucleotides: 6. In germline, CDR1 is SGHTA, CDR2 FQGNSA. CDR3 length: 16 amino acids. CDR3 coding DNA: TGTGCCAGCAGCTTAGCGAGAGACAGGGGGCTGTCACCCCTCCACTTT. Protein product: CASSLARDRGLSPLHF.

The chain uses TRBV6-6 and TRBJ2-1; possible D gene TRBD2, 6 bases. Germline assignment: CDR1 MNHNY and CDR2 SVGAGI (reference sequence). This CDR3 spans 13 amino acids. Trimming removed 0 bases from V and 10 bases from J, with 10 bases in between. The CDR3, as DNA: TGTGCCAGCAGTTACTCATCGGGGGTGGAGCAGTTCTTC. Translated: CASSYSSGVEQFF.

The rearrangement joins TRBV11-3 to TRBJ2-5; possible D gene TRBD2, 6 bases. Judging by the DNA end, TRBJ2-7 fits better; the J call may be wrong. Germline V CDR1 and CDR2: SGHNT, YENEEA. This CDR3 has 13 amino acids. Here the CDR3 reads CASSPGTSYEQYF. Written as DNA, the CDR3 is TGTGCCAGCAGCCCCGGGACTTCCTACGAGCAGTACTTC.

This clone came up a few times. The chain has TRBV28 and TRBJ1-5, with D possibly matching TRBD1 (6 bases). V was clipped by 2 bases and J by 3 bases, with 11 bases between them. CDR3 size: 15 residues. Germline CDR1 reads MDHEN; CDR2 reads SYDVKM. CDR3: CASSLGGGVNQPQHF. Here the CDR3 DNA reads TGTGCCAGCAGTTTAGGTGGGGGCGTCAATCAGCCCCAGCATTTT.

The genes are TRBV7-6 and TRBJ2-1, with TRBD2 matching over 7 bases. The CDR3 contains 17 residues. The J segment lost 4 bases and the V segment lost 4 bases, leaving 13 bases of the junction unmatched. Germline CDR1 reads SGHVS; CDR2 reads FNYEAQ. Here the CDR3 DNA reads TGTGCCAGCAGCTCCAACCAGGGCGGGAGTGGGTACAATGAGCAGTTCTTC. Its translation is CASSSNQGGSGYNEQFF.

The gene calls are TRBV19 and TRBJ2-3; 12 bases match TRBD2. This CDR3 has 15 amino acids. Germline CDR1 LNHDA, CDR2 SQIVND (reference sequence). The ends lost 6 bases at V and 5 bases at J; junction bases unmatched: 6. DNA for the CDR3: TGTGCCAGTAGGCCGACTAGCGGGAGTGGAGATACGCAGTATTTT. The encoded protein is CASRPTSGSGDTQYF.

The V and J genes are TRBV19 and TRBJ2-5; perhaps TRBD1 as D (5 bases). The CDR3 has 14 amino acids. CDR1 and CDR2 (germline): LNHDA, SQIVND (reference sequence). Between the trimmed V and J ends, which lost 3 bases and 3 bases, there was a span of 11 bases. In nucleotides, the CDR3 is TGTGCCAGTAGTATGAGACAGAGTAAAGAGACCCAGTACTTC. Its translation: CASSMRQSKETQYF.

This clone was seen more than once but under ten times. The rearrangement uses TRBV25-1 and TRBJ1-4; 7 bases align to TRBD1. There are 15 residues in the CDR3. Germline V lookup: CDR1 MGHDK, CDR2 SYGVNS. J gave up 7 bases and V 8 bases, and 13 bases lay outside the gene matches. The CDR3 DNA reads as TGTGCCAGCTCTAACCCGGGACAGACGACTGAAAAACTGTTTTTT. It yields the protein CASSNPGQTTEKLFF.